The T cell receptor beta chain under discussion was sequenced for a study of cytomegalovirus exposure and HLA in healthy donors. Overall study findings and caveats: Cytomegalovirus association was listed for around 170 TCR beta chains.

With respect to this clone: The target antigen is unknown.

The CDR3 loop spans 15 amino acids. V lost 6 bases to trimming and J lost 3 bases; unmatched junction nucleotides: 5. Germline V gene lookup returns CDR1 MNHEY and CDR2 SVGAGI. Profiled with immunoSEQ multiplex PCR; TCRdb holds only in-frame clones, not every one. The data contain around 170,000 clones, less than 85% of them seen just once; the ten biggest clones take up roughly 15%. V and J are TRBV6-5 and TRBJ2-5; 12 bases align to TRBD2. Sequenced: PBMCs. This TCR came from a man aged 18-30 years in good health and CMV-seropositive. CDR3 amino acids: CASSRLAGEEETQYF. In nucleotides, the CDR3 is TGTGCCAGCAGCCGACTAGCGGGGGAAGAAGAGACCCAGTACTTC.